The following is a TCR beta chain sequence with its context. The entry originates in a study of blood T cell repertoires in COVID-19. Participant ages covered roughly 18 to 89 years across about two dozen US areas. Categorization into cohorts depended on clinical history that participants reported. Donors in Cohort 3 counted as recovered after two negative PCRs, clearance, or symptom resolution. Methods used by the authors: Amplification from reference gene primers served as the basis for estimated nucleated cell counts. The method was immunoSEQ multiplex PCR; TCRdb's version includes in-frame clones alone and lacks a portion of them. The V and J calls and clone size were taken over from that table, and D and trimming were inferred from the DNA. There are approximately 260,000 clones in the sample; 75% to 95% occur only once, and 1.9% lies in the top ten. CDR1 is LNHNV, CDR2 YYDKDF, per germline (reference sequence). Trimming took off 11 bases at V and 2 bases at J, with 16 bases between the two ends. The CDR3 has 13 residues.

What was sequenced was PBMCs or T cells enriched from blood (not recorded which). This sequence was found in a woman younger than 30 who had recovered from COVID-19. V gene TRBV15 combines with J gene TRBJ2-7, with D hard to call. The CDR3 spells CASAVGSTYEQYF. The CDR3 DNA is TGTGCCTCCGCGGTAGGTTCCACCTACGAGCAGTACTTC.